The next 9 T cell receptor beta chains were all read from a single sample in a study of shared clonotypes between healthy human individuals. Sequenced by immunoSEQ multiplex PCR; TCRdb stores in-frame clones only, minus some. The sample lists a few million clones, 85% to 95% occurring once. The material sequenced was naive CD4+ T cells from PBMCs. Subset described: CD45RA+ positively selected. These receptors originate from a man between 18 and 35 years old in good health. Some clones in this sample may be carry-over from other donors' samples.

This clone was recorded once. V usage is TRBV7-8 and J usage is TRBJ1-3; a possible D gene is TRBD1 (5 bases). Trimming left V 6 bases short and J 0 bases short, with 12 bases between. CDR1 SGHVS and CDR2 FQNEAQ come from the germline V gene. There are 15 residues in the CDR3. CDR3 region: CASRTDRNSGNTIYF. The CDR3 bases are TGTGCCAGCAGGACTGACAGAAACTCTGGAAACACCATATATTTT.

This chain uses TRBV27 with TRBJ2-1; 11 bases fit TRBD1. CDR3 length: 18 amino acids. V shed 2 bases, J shed 1 base, and the junction held 7 bases outside the gene matches. The V gene's germline CDR1 is MNHEY and CDR2 SMNVEV (reference sequence). The CDR3 loop is CASSLRTGGGRSYNEQFF. The CDR3 nucleotides are TGTGCCAGCAGTTTAAGGACAGGGGGCGGTCGGTCCTACAATGAGCAGTTCTTC.

V is TRBV6-5 and J is TRBJ1-5; D is uncertain. Germline lookup yields CDR1 MNHEY and CDR2 SVGAGI. This CDR3 has 14 residues. V was cut by 0 bases and J by 2 bases, with 5 bases left in between. This chain's CDR3 is CASSYSSRNQPQHF. The CDR3 nucleotides read TGTGCCAGCAGTTACTCTTCCCGCAATCAGCCCCAGCATTTT.

The chain employs TRBV6-1 and TRBJ2-7; D is unresolved. The germline V gene encodes CDR1 MNHNS and CDR2 SASEGT. This CDR3 is built from 15 residues. Deletions cut 5 bases from V and 5 bases from J, with 19 bases between. In DNA form, the CDR3 reads TGTGCCAGCAGTTTCCTGAGCGTGGGGTTGGACGAGCAGTACTTC. Its protein product is CASSFLSVGLDEQYF.

The chain uses TRBV6-6 and TRBJ2-1; 11 nucleotides line up with TRBD2. V gave up 2 bases and J gave up 5 bases; unmatched junction bases: 5. The CDR3 covers 16 residues. Germline CDR1 MNHNY, CDR2 SVGAGI (reference sequence). The CDR3 protein is CASSYPGLAADNEQFF. The CDR3 nucleotides are TGTGCCAGCAGTTACCCGGGACTAGCGGCGGACAATGAGCAGTTCTTC.

The chain is built from TRBV28 and TRBJ2-1, with TRBD1 identical over 7 bases. This CDR3 contains 13 residues. The V segment lost 2 bases and the J segment 7 bases; nucleotides outside the gene matches: 2. The V gene's germline CDR1 is MDHEN and CDR2 SYDVKM. CDR3 nucleotides: TGTGCCAGCAGTTTAGGCAGGGGGAATGAGCAGTTCTTC. It translates to CASSLGRGNEQFF.

Notes on this clone: The sample holds other DNA sequences that translate to the same CDR3. V and J are TRBV30 and TRBJ2-5; D uncertain. The V end lost 3 bases, the J end lost 5 bases, and 4 bases lay between the germline ends. This CDR3 region has 10 residues. Germline CDR1 reads GTSNPN; CDR2 reads SVGIG (reference sequence). The CDR3 region is CAWSGETQYF. As DNA, the CDR3 is TGTGCCTGGAGCGGCGAGACCCAGTACTTC.

Here the CDR3 DNA reads TGTGCCAGCAGCTTAGCGACAGGATTGAACACCGGGGAGCTGTTTTTT. This codes for CASSLATGLNTGELFF. The chain joins TRBV5-4 to TRBJ2-2; TRBD1 might be the D (6 bases). The length of the CDR3 is 16 residues. Trimming shortened V by 2 bases and J by 1 base, and 12 bases separated the two germline ends. Looked up from germline, CDR1 is SGHNT and CDR2 is YYREEE (reference sequence). Variable domain in full (rest from reference TRBV5-4 and TRBJ2-2): ETGVTQSPTHLIKTRGQQVTLRCSSQSGHNTVSWYQQALGQGPQFIFQYYREEENGRGNFPPRFSGLQFPNYSSELNVNALELDDSALYLCASSLATGLNTGELFFGEGSRLTVL.

This chain links TRBV6-6 with TRBJ1-2, with TRBD1 as a possible D gene (6 bases). Trimming removed 6 bases from V and 4 bases from J, with 15 bases in between. This CDR3 spans 14 amino acids. The germline V gene has CDR1 MNHNY and CDR2 SVGAGI (reference sequence). This CDR3 is CASSRDNKPYGYTF. CDR3 DNA: TGTGCCAGCAGCCGGGACAACAAGCCCTATGGCTACACCTTC.